This T cell receptor beta chain appears in the sequencing data of a study of blood T cell repertoires in COVID-19. This CDR3 is 12 amino acids long. Germline V gene lookup returns CDR1 LGHDT and CDR2 YNNKEL (reference sequence). Trimming removed 0 bases from V and 11 bases from J; junction bases left unmatched: 1. Libraries were prepared by immunoSEQ multiplex PCR; TCRdb keeps only in-frame clonotypes and omits some of them. The sample contains about 210,000 clones, about 90% of which appear only once. This clone appeared a few times. The sequenced sample was peripheral blood. The V call is TRBV3-1 (or the pseudogene TRBV3-2), the J call TRBJ2-1, with 7 bases aligning to TRBD1. The TCR sequence derives from a man aged 25-45 years with acute or convalescent COVID-19. This CDR3 reads CASSQDRGKQFF. CDR3 nucleotides: TGTGCCAGCAGCCAAGACAGGGGGAAGCAGTTCTTC.